This TCR beta chain was obtained from a study of cytomegalovirus exposure and HLA in healthy donors. In the study overall: T cells numbering 150 million to 200 million yielded more than 95 million unique TCR beta sequences in an earlier analysis.

In the PCR, 60 Vbeta and 13 Jbeta primers were used. The data were produced by immunoSEQ multiplex PCR, yet TCRdb's version contains in-frame clones alone and is incomplete. This sample's clone table lists roughly 40,000 clones. Overall study results and limits: High specificity and sensitivity for cytomegalovirus status were reported for the classifier. The availability of immune exposure information extended only to CMV serostatus.

Remarks on this clone: Its antigen is unidentified.

There are 13 residues in the CDR3. CDR1 is SQVTM and CDR2 is ANQGSEA in the germline V gene. The clonotype was recovered from a man between 40 and 49 years old in good health and CMV-seropositive. V is TRBV29-1 and J is TRBJ1-1; possibly TRBD1 for D (5 bases). The sequenced sample was PBMCs. The CDR3 bases are TGCAGTTTAAGGCGCGGAGGGGCCACTGAAGCTTTCTTT. Residues: CSLRRGGATEAFF.